This TCR beta chain was retrieved from a study of blood T cell repertoires in COVID-19 (TCRdb year 2020). Broadly, across the study: Samples from collaborators originated in the United States, Italy and Spain and spanned both the acute and convalescent phases of COVID-19. Subjects who had been exposed to COVID-19, were actively infected with it, or had recovered from it provided the deeply sampled blood TCRbeta repertoires that made up the dataset. A freely available public database, intended as a resource for researchers studying the immune response to SARS-CoV-2, is where the repertoires were released. Where HLA class I and class II types were available, the types were taken from metadata supplied by the sample provider, not from assay-based typing. The material from the prospective study consisted of cDNA or gDNA derived from T cells, B-cell-depleted T cells, or PBMCs. Samples came from the ongoing ImmuneRACE study (first 160 participants) plus 1,254 subjects from 6 global collaborators. Nearly every sample came with metadata listing a de-identified subject ID, COVID-19 status, age in years and sex.

CDR1 and CDR2, looked up from the germline V gene, are SGDLS and YYNGEE. Trimming takes 4 bases off V and 0 bases off J; junction bases not matched to a gene: 6. From the cysteine through the phenylalanine, the CDR3 covers 16 amino acids. The DNA shown is the 48-base CDR3, in frame from base 1. Paper-wide results and their limitations: The amount of clinical and demographic metadata varied by source and participant and was provided uncurated.

As regards this clone: Its antigen has not been determined. Nothing much larger sits one base from this clone, and base qualities are not available.

The immunoSEQ Assay, a bias-controlled multiplex PCR, was used to amplify TCRbeta CDR3 regions from genomic DNA. Under the source paper's analysis protocol: Nucleated cell counts per sample were estimated from amplification of reference gene primers within the assay. To quantify the absolute abundance of each unique TCRbeta CDR3 rearrangement, sequence reads were collapsed and filtered. Productive Simpson clonality was computed per sample as the square root of Simpson's diversity index over productive rearrangements. TCRdb stores this immuneACCESS table with in-frame sequences only. Part of the clones is absent; in the studies checked, under half of the shortfall reflects unresolved V genes, and no reason is known for the rest. V, J and clone size derive from that table, while D and trimming were established from the DNA sequence. For this sample the table gives around 43,000 clones, of which approximately 85% were detected only once. The ten top clones hold 31% of the sample.

Each collaborating institution followed its own protocols to collect whole blood in K2EDTA tubes. Collaborator samples were shipped for TCRbeta analysis as frozen whole blood, isolated PBMCs, or DNA extracted from either sample type. The clonotype originates from a woman over 75 with acute or convalescent COVID-19. Sequenced material: peripheral blood. The V and J genes are TRBV9 and TRBJ2-2; TRBD2 lines up with 7 middle nucleotides. The nucleotide sequence is TGTGCCAGCAGCTCTAGCGGAGCTCCGAACACCGGGGAGCTGTTTTTT. This yields the protein CASSSSGAPNTGELFF. Joined to the reference TRBV9 and TRBJ2-2 proteins, this CDR3 gives the full variable domain: DSGVTQTPKHLITATGQRVTLRCSPRSGDLSVYWYQQSLDQGLQFLIQYYNGEERAKGNILERFSAQQFPDLHSELNLSSLELGDSALYFCASSSSGAPNTGELFFGEGSRLTVL.